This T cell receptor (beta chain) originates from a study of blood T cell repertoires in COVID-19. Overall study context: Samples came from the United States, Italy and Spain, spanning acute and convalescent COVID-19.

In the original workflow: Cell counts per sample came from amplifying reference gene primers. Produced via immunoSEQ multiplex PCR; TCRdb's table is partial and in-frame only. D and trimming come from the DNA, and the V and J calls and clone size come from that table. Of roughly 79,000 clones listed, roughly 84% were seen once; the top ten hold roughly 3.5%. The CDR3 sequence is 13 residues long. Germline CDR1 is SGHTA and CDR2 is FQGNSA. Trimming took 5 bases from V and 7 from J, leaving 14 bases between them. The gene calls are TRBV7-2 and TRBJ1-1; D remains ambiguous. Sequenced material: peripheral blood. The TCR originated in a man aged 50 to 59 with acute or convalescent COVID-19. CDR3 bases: TGTGCCAGCAGCCAGGTAGAATTCGTTGAAGCTTTCTTT. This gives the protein CASSQVEFVEAFF. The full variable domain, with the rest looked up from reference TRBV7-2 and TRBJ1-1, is GAGVSQSPSNKVTEKGKDVELRCDPISGHTALYWYRQSLGQGLEFLIYFQGNSAPDKSGLPSDRFSAERTGGSVSTLTIQRTQQEDSAVYLCASSQVEFVEAFFGQGTRLTVV.